The rows below give T cell receptor beta chains drawn from one sample of a study of blood T cell repertoires in COVID-19. Libraries were prepared by immunoSEQ multiplex PCR; TCRdb keeps only in-frame clonotypes and omits some of them. Among some 68,000 clones, 90% were seen once, and the ten largest hold approximately 0.56%. The source material was peripheral blood. The receptor set was obtained from a man aged 45-65 years with COVID-19, enrolled during active disease. Both conserved end residues are part of each CDR3. The D gene is left open where the match is weak. Part of the rows lack a size; the others show once, few, many or a class for expanded clones.

NA,TRBV30,TRBJ2-6,NA,CAWSAAGANVLTF,TGTGCCTGGAGCGCAGCGGGGGCCAACGTCCTGACTTTC
NA,TRBV14,TRBJ2-2,once,CASSEDSNTGELFF,TGTGCCAGCAGCGAGGACTCAAACACCGGGGAGCTGTTTTTT
NA,TRBV5-4,TRBJ1-6,few,CASSPRGVMVSPLHF,TGTGCCAGCAGCCCCCGCGGTGTTATGGTGTCACCCCTCCACTTT
TRBD1,TRBV5-1,TRBJ2-1,once,CASSSYRDRVNNEQFF,TGCGCCAGCAGCTCGTACCGGGACAGGGTTAACAATGAGCAGTTCTTC
TRBD1,TRBV27,TRBJ2-5,NA,CASSSWGTGEEETQYF,TGTGCCAGCAGTTCGTGGGGGACAGGGGAGGAAGAGACCCAGTACTTC
TRBD1,TRBV7-2,TRBJ2-1,NA,CASSLGRGRHNEQFF,TGTGCCAGCAGCTTAGGCAGGGGGCGTCACAATGAGCAGTTCTTC
NA,TRBV9,TRBJ1-3,few,CASSVRGGQSGNTIYF,TGTGCCAGCAGCGTACGGGGGGGCCAGAGCGGAAACACCATATATTTT
TRBD1,TRBV5-4,TRBJ2-3,NA,CASSSPKGALTDTQYF,TGTGCCAGCAGCTCCCCAAAGGGGGCGTTGACAGATACGCAGTATTTT
NA,TRBV4-2,TRBJ1-5,few,CASSQDRVNQPQHF,TGTGCCAGCAGCCAAGATCGGGTGAATCAGCCCCAGCATTTT
TRBD1,TRBV29-1,TRBJ1-1,NA,CSVRLQGMNTEAFF,TGCAGCGTTCGCCTACAGGGGATGAACACTGAAGCTTTCTTT
TRBD1,TRBV9,TRBJ2-3,NA,CASSITGVADTQYF,TGTGCCAGCAGCATTACAGGGGTGGCAGATACGCAGTATTTT
TRBD2,TRBV7-2,TRBJ2-1,NA,CASSSMGLAGVNEQFF,TGTGCCAGCAGCTCAATGGGACTAGCGGGAGTCAATGAGCAGTTCTTC
TRBD2,TRBV2,TRBJ2-5,NA,CASRRREGQETQYF,TGTGCCAGCAGACGGAGGGAGGGACAAGAGACCCAGTACTTC
NA,TRBV5-5,TRBJ2-7,NA,CASSFGPRSYEQYF,TGTGCCAGCAGCTTCGGCCCCAGGTCCTACGAGCAGTACTTC
NA,TRBV6-5,TRBJ1-6,NA,CASSYMEGNSPLHF,TGTGCCAGCAGTTACATGGAGGGGAATTCACCCCTCCACTTT
NA,TRBV10-3,TRBJ2-7,NA,CAISESQVPSYEQYF,TGTGCCATCAGTGAGTCACAGGTCCCTTCCTACGAGCAGTACTTC
NA,TRBV3-1/TRBV3-2,TRBJ2-5,NA,CASSQVNSPRETQYF,TGTGCCAGCAGCCAAGTGAACAGCCCCCGGGAGACCCAGTACTTC
TRBD1,TRBV5-4,TRBJ2-7,once,CASSLDRGQTYEQYF,TGTGCCAGCAGTTTAGACAGGGGGCAGACCTACGAGCAGTACTTC
TRBD1,TRBV19,TRBJ1-3,once,CASLQGEAGNTIYF,TGTGCCAGCCTACAGGGGGAAGCAGGAAACACCATATATTTT
NA,TRBV21-1,TRBJ2-7,NA,CASSKQCRAYEQYF,TGTGCCAGCAGCAAACAGTGTCGGGCCTACGAGCAGTACTTC
NA,TRBV28,TRBJ1-5,NA,CASSLPGTLNQPQHF,TGTGCCAGCAGTTTACCTGGGACACTTAATCAGCCCCAGCATTTT
NA,TRBV5-1,TRBJ1-1,NA,CASSFGQNTEAFF,TGCGCCAGCAGCTTTGGACAGAACACTGAAGCTTTCTTT
TRBD2,TRBV9,TRBJ2-7,once,CASSRGLAVVGEQYF,TGTGCCAGCAGCAGGGGACTAGCGGTCGTAGGCGAGCAGTACTTC
TRBD2,TRBV7-9,TRBJ2-7,NA,CASSLVAGGLGEQYF,TGTGCCAGCAGCTTAGTGGCGGGAGGGTTGGGCGAGCAGTACTTC
TRBD1,TRBV6-6,TRBJ1-1,NA,CASSSEQGDTEAFF,TGTGCCAGCAGCTCGGAACAGGGGGACACTGAAGCTTTCTTT
NA,TRBV28,TRBJ1-1,NA,CASTQVTNTEAFF,TGTGCCAGCACACAGGTGACGAACACTGAAGCTTTCTTT
NA,TRBV10-3,TRBJ2-7,NA,CAISATDTPSDF,TGTGCCATCAGTGCGACGGACACGCCGTCGGACTTC
NA,TRBV30,TRBJ2-7,NA,CAWSHGGTVGEQYF,TGTGCCTGGAGCCACGGAGGGACAGTGGGGGAGCAGTACTTC
TRBD2,TRBV5-1,TRBJ2-2,NA,CASSLASGPNTGELFF,TGCGCCAGCAGCTTGGCTAGCGGGCCGAACACCGGGGAGCTGTTTTTT
NA,TRBV3-1/TRBV3-2,TRBJ2-7,NA,CASSPSQGPQYEQYF,TGTGCCAGCAGCCCGTCACAGGGACCCCAGTACGAGCAGTACTTC
TRBD1,TRBV11-3,TRBJ2-5,NA,CASSAGAGGETQYF,TGTGCCAGCAGCGCCGGGGCAGGGGGAGAGACCCAGTACTTC
NA,TRBV15,TRBJ1-2,NA,CATSRGGGAGFGYTF,TGTGCCACCAGCAGAGGGGGCGGGGCAGGGTTTGGCTACACCTTC
NA,TRBV6-2/TRBV6-3,TRBJ1-1,NA,CAGSPRERTEAFF,TGTGCCGGCAGTCCCCGGGAGAGGACTGAAGCTTTCTTT
NA,TRBV30,TRBJ2-5,few,CAWSVRGSGTQYF,TGTGCCTGGAGTGTAAGGGGTAGCGGGACCCAGTACTTC
TRBD2,TRBV27,TRBJ2-3,NA,CASSLLLAGGGTDTQYF,TGTGCCAGCAGTTTATTACTAGCGGGAGGTGGCACAGATACGCAGTATTTT
NA,TRBV4-1,TRBJ2-7,NA,CASSLNPNQGDTYEQYF,TGCGCCAGCAGCCTCAACCCGAACCAAGGGGACACCTACGAGCAGTACTTC
NA,TRBV21-1,TRBJ2-2,once,CASRCLYTGLTGELFF,TGTGCCAGCAGGTGCTTGTACACAGGCTTGACCGGGGAGCTGTTTTTT
TRBD1,TRBV7-6,TRBJ1-3,NA,CASSSGIGGDSGNTIYF,TGTGCCAGCAGCTCCGGAATAGGGGGCGACTCTGGAAACACCATATATTTT